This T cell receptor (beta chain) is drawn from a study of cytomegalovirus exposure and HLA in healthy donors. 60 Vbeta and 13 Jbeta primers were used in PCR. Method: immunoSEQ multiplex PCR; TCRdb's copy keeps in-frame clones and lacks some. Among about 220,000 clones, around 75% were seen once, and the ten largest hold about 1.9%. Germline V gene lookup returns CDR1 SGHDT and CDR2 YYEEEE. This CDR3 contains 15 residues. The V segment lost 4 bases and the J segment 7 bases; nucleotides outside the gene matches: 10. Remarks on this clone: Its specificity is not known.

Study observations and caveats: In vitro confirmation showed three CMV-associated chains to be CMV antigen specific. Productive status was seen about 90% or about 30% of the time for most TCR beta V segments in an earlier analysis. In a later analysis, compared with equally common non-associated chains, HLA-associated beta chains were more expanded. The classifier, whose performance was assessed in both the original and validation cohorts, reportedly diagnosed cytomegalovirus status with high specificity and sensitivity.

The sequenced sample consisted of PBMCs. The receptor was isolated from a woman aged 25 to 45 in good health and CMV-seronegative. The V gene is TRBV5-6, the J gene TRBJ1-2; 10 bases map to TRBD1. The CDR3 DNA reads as TGTGCCAGCAGCGCAGGAGACAGGGGGCGTAGTGGCTACACCTTC. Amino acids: CASSAGDRGRSGYTF.